The present entry profiles one T cell receptor beta chain with its context. This sample is drawn from a study of cytomegalovirus exposure and HLA in healthy donors. Germline CDR1 and CDR2: SGHTA and FQGTGA. The CDR3 is made up of 13 amino acids. V was clipped by 3 bases and J by 5 bases; unmatched bases: 3. PCR amplification relied on 60 Vbeta primers (plus 13 Jbeta primers). Here immunoSEQ multiplex PCR was the method, and the copy in TCRdb shows in-frame clones only, minus some. This sample carries 95,000 to 100,000 clones, roughly four fifths of them seen once, and the ten largest clones take 7.5% to 9%.

The chain is built from TRBV7-3 and TRBJ1-1, with TRBD1 matching 7 bases. The receptor was isolated from a female donor in good health and CMV-seronegative. Material for sequencing was PBMCs. The CDR3 DNA follows: TGTGCCAGCAGCTTTGCACAGGGGACTGAAGCTTTCTTT. Translating gives CASSFAQGTEAFF.